These 19 T cell receptor beta chains originate from one sample sequenced in a study of T cell changes during pregnancy in multiple sclerosis. Produced via immunoSEQ multiplex PCR; TCRdb's table is partial and in-frame only. The sample has more than 85,000 clones, about 93% seen once. The input for sequencing was peripheral blood, taken in the third trimester of pregnancy. The receptors come from a female donor in good health, enrolled as a control in a pregnancy study.

The chain is built from TRBV27 and TRBJ1-3; 7 nucleotides align to TRBD1. The CDR3 has 14 amino acids. Trimming took 5 bases from V and 8 from J; bases not matched to a gene: 9. Germline V gene sequence: CDR1 MNHEY, CDR2 SMNVEV (reference sequence). CDR3: CASSTQGLGDTIYF. The CDR3, as DNA: TGTGCCAGCAGTACACAGGGGCTGGGAGACACCATATATTTT.

J is TRBJ1-5 and V is TRBV5-1; D possibly corresponds to TRBD1 (5 bases). The ends were cut back, 2 bases at V and 3 bases at J, with 15 bases in the middle. The CDR3 extends over 16 amino acids. Germline CDR1 is SGHRS and CDR2 is YFSETQ. This CDR3 reads CASSLGQGGPNQPQHF. CDR3 bases: TGCGCCAGCAGCTTAGGCCAGGGAGGGCCCAATCAGCCCCAGCATTTT.

The J gene is TRBJ2-7, the V gene TRBV28, with D maybe TRBD2 (6 bases). Deletions cut 2 bases from V and 2 bases from J, with 16 bases between. The CDR3 length is 16 residues. Germline values: CDR1 MDHEN, CDR2 SYDVKM. For the CDR3, the DNA is TGTGCCAGCAGTTTAGATTGGTCTAGCGACCCCTACGAGCAGTACTTC. Translation gives CASSLDWSSDPYEQYF.

The chain employs TRBV5-6 and TRBJ1-6; 8 bases are a match to TRBD1. The germline V gene has CDR1 SGHDT and CDR2 YYEEEE. This CDR3 region has 14 residues. V lost 4 bases, J lost 10 bases, and 7 bases stayed unmatched. CDR3 amino acids: CASSPGQGRSPLHF. DNA of the CDR3: TGTGCCAGCAGCCCCGGACAGGGTCGATCACCCCTCCACTTT.

The chain employs TRBV1 and TRBJ2-2; TRBD2 is the table's D call, not checked against the DNA. TRBV1 is a recognized pseudogene. The CDR3 totals 22 residues. The CDR3 DNA reads as TGCACCAGCAGCCAAGGGAGGGTTATCTGGGACTCCGACCGGGCGAACACCGGGGAGCTGTTTTTT. This sequence encodes CTSSQGRVIWDSDRANTGELFF.

This chain connects TRBV5-4 to TRBJ2-7, with unresolved D. V was pared by 0 bases and J by 3 bases, with 10 bases between. This CDR3 region has 14 residues. Germline V gene lookup returns CDR1 SGHNT and CDR2 YYREEE (reference sequence). The CDR3 region is CASSLDIGYYEQYF. The CDR3 nucleotides are TGTGCCAGCAGCTTGGACATCGGGTACTACGAGCAGTACTTC.

The V and J genes are TRBV19 and TRBJ1-4, with D uncertain. The CDR3 totals 16 residues. Germline CDR1 LNHDA, CDR2 SQIVND (reference sequence). The germline V and J ends were trimmed by 3 bases and 0 bases, with 11 bases remaining between them. The CDR3 sequence: CASSIGPFTTNEKLFF. The CDR3 DNA reads as TGTGCCAGTAGTATTGGGCCCTTCACAACTAATGAAAAACTGTTTTTT.

V gene TRBV7-9 combines with J gene TRBJ2-7, with unresolved D. Germline V gives CDR1 SEHNR, CDR2 FQNEAQ (reference sequence). The ends were cut back, 1 base at V and 2 bases at J, with 9 bases in the middle. The CDR3 runs 14 residues. The CDR3 is CASSLVGDTYEQYF. The CDR3 DNA sequence: TGTGCCAGCAGCTTAGTTGGCGACACCTACGAGCAGTACTTC.

The genes are TRBV9 and TRBJ2-5, with 7 bases that match TRBD2. The trim removed 0 bases at V and 5 bases at J, leaving 7 bases unmatched. This CDR3 has 15 residues. CDR1 is SGDLS and CDR2 is YYNGEE in the germline V gene. In DNA, the CDR3 is TGTGCCAGCAGCGTAGTGGCCGGGAGGTTCGAGACCCAGTACTTC. It encodes CASSVVAGRFETQYF.

CDR3 nucleotide sequence: TGTGCCAGCAGCCCGTCGGGTGACGAGCAGTACTTC. Its protein product is CASSPSGDEQYF. The rearrangement joins TRBV7-2 to TRBJ2-7; D is ambiguous. The CDR3 has 12 amino acids. The germline CDR1 and CDR2 sequences are SGHTA and FQGNSA. V lost 5 bases and J 5 bases, leaving 10 bases between the germline ends. Full variable domain (outside the CDR3, taken from reference TRBV7-2 and TRBJ2-7): GAGVSQSPSNKVTEKGKDVELRCDPISGHTALYWYRQSLGQGLEFLIYFQGNSAPDKSGLPSDRFSAERTGGSVSTLTIQRTQQEDSAVYLCASSPSGDEQYFGPGTRLTVT.

The CDR3 DNA reads TGTGCCAGCTCACTCCGGGAGGGGGATTTGAACACTGAAGCTTTCTTT. It encodes CASSLREGDLNTEAFF. J is TRBJ1-1 and V is TRBV18, with D perhaps matching TRBD1 (6 bases). Between the trimmed V and J ends, which lost 4 bases and 0 bases, there was a span of 15 bases. CDR1 is KGHSH, CDR2 LQKENI, per germline. The CDR3 is 16 residues long. Full variable domain (rest looked up from reference TRBV18 and TRBJ1-1): NAGVMQNPRHLVRRRGQEARLRCSPMKGHSHVYWYRQLPEEGLKFMVYLQKENIIDESGMPKERFSAEFPKEGPSILRIQQVVRGDSAAYFCASSLREGDLNTEAFFGQGTRLTVV.

About this clone: Germline is not matched at one junction end, which may reflect a read error. The chain is built from TRBV7-7 and TRBJ2-2; no definite D call. The CDR3 contains 14 residues. Germline V gene lookup returns CDR1 SSHAT and CDR2 FNYEAQ (reference sequence). The CDR3 loop reads CASSPRVNTGELFF. CDR3 nucleotides: TGTGCTAGCAGCCCCCGGGTGAACACCGGGGAGCTGTTTTTT.

The rearrangement links TRBV9 to TRBJ1-2; D is unresolved. CDR1 is SGDLS, CDR2 YYNGEE, per germline. The CDR3 contains 13 residues. V dropped 4 bases and J dropped 3 bases, with 10 bases sitting between them. The CDR3, as DNA: TGTGCCAGCAGCCTCCAGTCCCACTATGGCTACACCTTC. Its translation is CASSLQSHYGYTF.

The chain has TRBV5-1 and TRBJ2-7; TRBD2 agrees at 11 bases. CDR1 and CDR2 from the germline V gene are SGHRS and YFSETQ. Trimming removed 4 bases from V and 4 bases from J; junction bases left unmatched: 16. The CDR3 consists of 18 residues. Here the CDR3 reads CASSGGTAGTSGEYEQYF. The CDR3 bases are TGCGCCAGCAGCGGCGGGACAGCCGGGACTAGCGGAGAATACGAGCAGTACTTC. Drawing the rest from reference TRBV5-1 and TRBJ2-7, the complete variable domain is KAGVTQTPRYLIKTRGQQVTLSCSPISGHRSVSWYQQTPGQGLQFLFEYFSETQRNKGNFPGRFSGRQFSNSRSEMNVSTLELGDSALYLCASSGGTAGTSGEYEQYFGPGTRLTVT.

The CDR3 sequence is CASSYGDRGYIQYF. CDR3 bases: TGTGCCAGCAGTTATGGAGACAGGGGTTACATTCAGTACTTC. The rearrangement links TRBV2 to TRBJ2-4, with TRBD1 identical over 8 bases. After removal of 5 bases from V and 8 bases from J, the junction contained 8 bases not matched to a gene. The CDR3 totals 14 residues. The germline V gene has CDR1 SNHLY and CDR2 FYNNEI. Full variable domain (rest looked up from reference TRBV2 and TRBJ2-4): EPEVTQTPSHQVTQMGQEVILRCVPISNHLYFYWYRQILGQKVEFLVSFYNNEISEKSEIFDDQFSVERPDGSNFTLKIRSTKLEDSAMYFCASSYGDRGYIQYFGAGTRLSVL.

The J gene is TRBJ2-7, the V gene TRBV7-6; TRBD1 aligns across 9 bases. From germline, CDR1 is SGHVS and CDR2 FNYEAQ. The CDR3 is made up of 13 amino acids. Losses at the gene ends were 5 bases for V and 6 bases for J; bases not matched to a gene: 5. The CDR3 here is CASSKGTGSEQYF. The DNA for the CDR3 is TGTGCCAGCAGCAAGGGGACAGGGTCCGAGCAGTACTTC.

This clone was recorded a few times. The chain couples TRBV5-4 to TRBJ2-5; D uncertain. Germline lookup yields CDR1 SGHNT and CDR2 YYREEE (reference sequence). V gave up 0 bases and J gave up 5 bases, with 14 bases separating them. This CDR3 contains 15 residues. CDR3 sequence (DNA): TGTGCCAGCAGCTTGGGAGGATCCATGGCCGAGACCCAGTACTTC. Translating it yields CASSLGGSMAETQYF.

The rearrangement links TRBV18 to TRBJ1-1; D call uncertain. Germline-derived CDR1 and CDR2 are KGHSH and LQKENI. Trimming shortened V by 2 bases and J by 7 bases, and 17 bases separated the two germline ends. The CDR3 consists of 15 residues. CDR3 in amino acids: CASSPSAGQILEAFF. The CDR3 DNA reads as TGTGCCAGCTCACCATCGGCAGGCCAGATCCTTGAAGCTTTCTTT. The full variable domain, with the rest looked up from reference TRBV18 and TRBJ1-1, is NAGVMQNPRHLVRRRGQEARLRCSPMKGHSHVYWYRQLPEEGLKFMVYLQKENIIDESGMPKERFSAEFPKEGPSILRIQQVVRGDSAAYFCASSPSAGQILEAFFGQGTRLTVV.

V is TRBV28 and J is TRBJ1-1, with D unclear. V was shortened by 5 bases and J by 1 base, with 14 bases between the two germline ends. The germline gives CDR1 MDHEN, CDR2 SYDVKM. The CDR3 length is 15 residues. This CDR3 is CASSDRGKRNTEAFF. The DNA for the CDR3 is TGTGCCAGCAGTGACCGAGGGAAGCGGAACACTGAAGCTTTCTTT.